The 6 T cell receptor beta chains below were found in one sample sequenced in a study of blood T cell repertoires in COVID-19. Clones were sequenced by immunoSEQ multiplex PCR, and TCRdb holds only the in-frame ones, with some missing. The sample holds under 300,000 clones, 84% seen once. Sequenced material: peripheral blood. Every receptor here comes from a man in his forties who had recovered from COVID-19.

V usage is TRBV11-2 and J usage is TRBJ2-3; 14 nucleotides line up with TRBD2. Per germline, CDR1 SGHAT and CDR2 FQNNGV. The CDR3 runs to 14 residues. V dropped 6 bases and J dropped 11; count of bases not matched to a gene: 7. The CDR3 loop is CASSLGLAGGLQYF. CDR3 bases: TGTGCCAGCAGTCTAGGACTAGCGGGAGGCTTGCAGTATTTT. Complete variable domain (other parts from reference TRBV11-2 and TRBJ2-3): EAGVAQSPRYKIIEKRQSVAFWCNPISGHATLYWYQQILGQGPKLLIQFQNNGVVDDSQLPKDRFSAERLKGVDSTLKIQPAKLEDSAVYLCASSLGLAGGLQYFGPGTRLTVL.

This chain connects TRBV5-6 to TRBJ1-2; 7 bases match TRBD1. This CDR3 has 16 amino acids. The trim removed 5 bases at V and 3 bases at J, leaving 13 bases unmatched. Germline lookup yields CDR1 SGHDT and CDR2 YYEEEE. The CDR3 bases are TGTGCCAGCAGTCCGAATTGGGACAGACGCGACTATGGCTACACCTTC. Translation gives CASSPNWDRRDYGYTF.

V gene TRBV28 combines with J gene TRBJ2-3; 10 bases match TRBD1. The CDR3 runs to 16 residues. CDR1 MDHEN and CDR2 SYDVKM come from the germline V gene. V was pared by 5 bases and J by 6 bases, with 11 bases of the junction left unmatched. The CDR3 protein is CASSTRRTGGMDTQYF. The CDR3 DNA follows: TGTGCCAGCAGTACCCGAAGGACAGGGGGAATGGATACGCAGTATTTT. Drawing the rest from reference TRBV28 and TRBJ2-3, the complete variable domain is DVKVTQSSRYLVKRTGEKVFLECVQDMDHENMFWYRQDPGLGLRLIYFSYDVKMKEKGDIPEGYSVSREKKERFSLILESASTNQTSMYLCASSTRRTGGMDTQYFGPGTRLTVL.

The chain carries TRBV9 and TRBJ2-7, with 10 nucleotides matching TRBD1. The CDR3 runs to 15 residues. CDR1 and CDR2 from the germline V gene are SGDLS and YYNGEE. Losses at the gene ends were 0 bases for V and 5 bases for J; bases not matched to a gene: 5. CDR3 nucleotides: TGTGCCAGCAGCGTAGAAGGGACAGGGGTCAACGAGCAGTACTTC. It translates to CASSVEGTGVNEQYF. The full variable domain, in which reference TRBV9 and TRBJ2-7 provide the parts outside the CDR3, is DSGVTQTPKHLITATGQRVTLRCSPRSGDLSVYWYQQSLDQGLQFLIQYYNGEERAKGNILERFSAQQFPDLHSELNLSSLELGDSALYFCASSVEGTGVNEQYFGPGTRLTVT.

This chain links TRBV6-6 with TRBJ2-7; no definite D call. CDR1 MNHNY and CDR2 SVGAGI come from the germline V gene (reference sequence). Trimming pared 7 bases from V and 5 bases from J, leaving 12 bases between. The CDR3 is 12 residues long. CDR3 amino acids: CASTKVAHEQYF. CDR3 nucleotide sequence: TGTGCCAGCACGAAGGTAGCTCACGAGCAGTACTTC.

The chain recombines TRBV7-8 with TRBJ1-1; 11 nucleotides match TRBD1. The CDR3 is made up of 16 amino acids. Germline assignment: CDR1 SGHVS and CDR2 FQNEAQ. V shed 2 bases and J 4 bases; nucleotides not matched to a gene: 6. The DNA for the CDR3 is TGTGCCAGCAGCTTAAAAAGGGACAGGGGGATCACTGAAGCTTTCTTT. This codes for CASSLKRDRGITEAFF.